This T cell receptor beta chain was identified during a study of blood T cell repertoires in COVID-19. Study details: Both acute and convalescent COVID-19 samples were obtained from the United States, Italy and Spain.

This CDR3 has 14 residues. The V and J ends lost 5 bases and 2 bases respectively, with 13 bases between them. Germline CDR1 SGHNT, CDR2 YENEEA. Sequencing was performed with immunoSEQ multiplex PCR; in TCRdb, only in-frame clones are kept and a portion is missing. The repertoire holds 200,000 or so clones, with 89% as singletons. Recovery among Cohort 3 donors was established by two negative PCRs, clearance, or symptom resolution. What was sequenced was PBMCs or T cells enriched from blood (not recorded which). This chain joins TRBV11-3 and TRBJ2-7; D possibly corresponds to TRBD2 (6 bases). The TCR was taken from a woman aged 18-29 years who had recovered from COVID-19. The CDR3 protein is CASSPGGSTYEQYF. The CDR3 nucleotides read TGTGCCAGCAGCCCCGGGGGATCAACCTACGAGCAGTACTTC.